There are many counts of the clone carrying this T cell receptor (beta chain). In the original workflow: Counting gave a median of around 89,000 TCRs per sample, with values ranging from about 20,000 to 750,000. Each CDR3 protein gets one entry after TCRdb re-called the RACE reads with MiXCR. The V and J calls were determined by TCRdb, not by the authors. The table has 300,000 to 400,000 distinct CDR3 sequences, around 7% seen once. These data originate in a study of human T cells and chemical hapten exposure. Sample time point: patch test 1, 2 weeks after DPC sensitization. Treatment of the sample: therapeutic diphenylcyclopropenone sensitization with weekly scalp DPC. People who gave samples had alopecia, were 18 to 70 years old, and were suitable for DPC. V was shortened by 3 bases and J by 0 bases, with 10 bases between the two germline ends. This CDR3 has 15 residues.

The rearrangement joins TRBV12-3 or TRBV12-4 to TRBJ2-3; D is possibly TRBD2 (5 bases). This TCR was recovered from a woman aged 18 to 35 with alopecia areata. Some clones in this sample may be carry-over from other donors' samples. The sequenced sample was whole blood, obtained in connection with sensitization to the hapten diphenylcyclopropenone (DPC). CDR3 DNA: TGTGCCAGCAGTTTTTTCGGACTTAGCACAGATACGCAGTATTTT. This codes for CASSFFGLSTDTQYF.